Presented here are 24 T cell receptor beta chains from one specimen sequenced in a study of T cells in Graves' hyperthyroidism and ophthalmopathy. There were TCR beta CDR3 regions amplified from RNA transcripts. When the TCR CDR3 underwent first-round RT-PCR, the HTBI primer set was used. From the multiplex PCR reads, TCRdb called clonotypes with MiXCR, one entry per CDR3 protein. The sample contains 500,000 to 800,000 distinct CDR3 sequences, more than 12% of which appear only once. The sequenced material came from blood. Receptor source: a woman between 50 and 59 years old with Graves' ophthalmopathy.

The chain combines TRBV7-8 with TRBJ2-1; 7 bases map to TRBD2. Germline loops: CDR1 SGHVS, CDR2 FQNEAQ. CDR3 length equals 18 residues. J gave up 6 bases and V 5 bases, and 19 bases lay outside the gene matches. The CDR3 DNA reads TGTGCCAGCAGCCCTGGGGGGGGGGATCGAGTTTCGACCAATGAGCAGTTCTTC. Translated, it gives CASSPGGGDRVSTNEQFF. Together with reference TRBV7-8 and TRBJ2-1, the CDR3 gives the full variable domain: GAGVSQSPRYKVAKRGQDVALRCDPISGHVSLFWYQQALGQGPEFLTYFQNEAQLDKSGLPSDRFFAERPEGSVSTLKIQRTQQEDSAVYLCASSPGGGDRVSTNEQFFGPGTRLTVL.

This clonotype showed up many times. This chain links TRBV20-1 with TRBJ2-1, with D tentatively TRBD2 (6 bases). V gave up 0 bases and J gave up 0 bases, with 18 bases separating them. Per the germline V gene, CDR1 is DFQATT and CDR2 is SNEGSKA (reference sequence). CDR3 length equals 18 residues. CDR3 DNA sequence: TGCAGTGCTAGAGATAGAGGTCGGGACTTTCCCTCCTACAATGAGCAGTTCTTC. Amino acid sequence: CSARDRGRDFPSYNEQFF.

This clonotype was observed at least ten times. The chain couples TRBV2 to TRBJ1-5, with D perhaps TRBD1 (5 bases). Germline CDR1 reads SNHLY; CDR2 reads FYNNEI. The V end lost 2 bases, the J end lost 4 bases, and 12 bases lay between the germline ends. CDR3 length: 15 amino acids. This CDR3 reads CASSERGQANQPQHF. The CDR3 nucleotides read TGTGCCAGCAGTGAAAGGGGTCAGGCTAATCAGCCCCAGCATTTT.

CDR3 in DNA: TGTGCCAGCAGTGCAACCTTGGGACTAGCGGACGAGCAGTTCTTC. It translates to CASSATLGLADEQFF. The chain recombines TRBV28 with TRBJ2-1; 11 bases agree with TRBD2. From germline, CDR1 is MDHEN and CDR2 SYDVKM. J lost 10 bases, V lost 5 bases, and 10 bases had no gene match. The CDR3 extends over 15 amino acids.

This clonotype was found a few times. CDR3 in DNA: TGCGCCAGCAGCCAAAGACTGGACGATGGGCAGTTCTTC. It translates to CASSQRLDDGQFF. This chain connects TRBV4-3 to TRBJ2-1; D ambiguous. Between the trimmed V and J ends, which lost 2 bases and 12 bases, there was a span of 14 bases. The CDR3 runs to 13 residues. The germline gives CDR1 LGHNA, CDR2 YSLEER.

The sample holds many counts of this clonotype. This rearrangement joins TRBV20-1 to TRBJ2-3; the D is unclear. The germline V and J ends were trimmed by 2 bases and 2 bases, with 14 bases remaining between them. Looked up from germline, CDR1 is DFQATT and CDR2 is SNEGSKA (reference sequence). The CDR3 runs to 15 residues. The CDR3 sequence is CSARPFASHTDTQYF. CDR3 bases: TGCAGTGCTAGACCGTTTGCGTCGCACACAGATACGCAGTATTTT.

This clonotype was counted many times. The genes are TRBV20-1 and TRBJ2-7; a possible D gene is TRBD1 (6 bases). V was clipped by 0 bases and J by 3 bases, with 12 bases between them. The germline V gene has CDR1 DFQATT and CDR2 SNEGSKA (reference sequence). The CDR3 runs to 14 residues. The CDR3 protein is CSARDPKGGYEQYF. As DNA, the CDR3 is TGCAGTGCTAGAGATCCTAAAGGGGGCTACGAGCAGTACTTC.

The CDR3 loop reads CASSVLHRALRDTQYF. The CDR3 DNA follows: TGTGCCAGTAGTGTACTTCACCGGGCCCTACGGGATACGCAGTATTTT. This chain links TRBV19 with TRBJ2-3; D is ambiguous. Trimming left V 5 bases short and J 6 bases short, with 21 bases between. The CDR3 is 16 residues long. Germline-derived CDR1 and CDR2 are LNHDA and SQIVND (reference sequence).

This clonotype was found many times. The chain joins TRBV5-1 to TRBJ2-7, with 13 bases that match TRBD2. CDR3 length: 20 amino acids. The junction had 14 bases not matched to a gene; V was cut back by 0 bases and J by 2 bases. Germline V gene lookup returns CDR1 SGHRS and CDR2 YFSETQ. The CDR3 spells CASSLEAHRLAGGGAYEQYF. CDR3 DNA: TGCGCCAGCAGCTTGGAGGCACATAGACTAGCGGGAGGAGGAGCCTACGAGCAGTACTTC.

This clonotype was seen at least ten times. This rearrangement joins TRBV4-3 to TRBJ2-3; 9 nucleotides align to TRBD2. The length of the CDR3 is 17 residues. V trimming: 1 base; J trimming: 4 bases; junction bases outside the gene matches: 9. Germline CDR1 LGHNA, CDR2 YSLEER. CDR3 nucleotides: TGCGCCAGCAGCCAAGTTCTAGCGGGGACTTCCGCAGATACGCAGTATTTT. Translation: CASSQVLAGTSADTQYF.

This clonotype has more than one count but fewer than ten. V is TRBV5-1 and J is TRBJ2-3, with D unclear. The CDR3 spans 13 residues. The germline V gene has CDR1 SGHRS and CDR2 YFSETQ. Trimming shortened V by 8 bases and J by 5 bases, and 15 bases separated the two germline ends. CDR3 sequence: CASSLWGEDTQYF. The CDR3 coding sequence is TGCGCCAGTAGCCTGTGGGGTGAAGATACGCAGTATTTT.

This clonotype has at least ten counts. The V gene is TRBV28, the J gene TRBJ1-1, with TRBD1 matching over 9 bases. CDR3 length: 14 residues. V lost 3 bases and J lost 3; bases outside the gene matches: 2. Germline lookup yields CDR1 MDHEN and CDR2 SYDVKM. The CDR3 sequence: CASSFGTGYTEAFF. DNA for the CDR3: TGTGCCAGCAGTTTTGGGACAGGGTACACTGAAGCTTTCTTT.

The rearrangement links TRBV7-9 to TRBJ2-1; possibly TRBD2 for D (5 bases). The CDR3 has 15 residues. V lost 6 bases, J lost 0 bases, and 12 bases lay in between. Germline assignment: CDR1 SEHNR and CDR2 FQNEAQ (reference sequence). The CDR3 is CASSPDYNSYNEQFF. As DNA, the CDR3 is TGTGCCAGCAGTCCTGACTACAACTCCTACAATGAGCAGTTCTTC. Variable domain in full (rest from reference TRBV7-9 and TRBJ2-1): DTGVSQNPRHKITKRGQNVTFRCDPISEHNRLYWYRQTLGQGPEFLTYFQNEAQLEKSRLLSDRFSAERPKGSFSTLEIQRTEQGDSAMYLCASSPDYNSYNEQFFGPGTRLTVL.

This clonotype was counted a few times. The CDR3 sequence: CASSQDEWEGTGELFF. CDR3 nucleotide sequence: TGTGCCAGCAGCCAAGATGAGTGGGAGGGGACCGGGGAGCTGTTTTTT. The chain joins TRBV3-1 to TRBJ2-2, with 7 bases that match TRBD2. V gave up 0 bases and J gave up 5 bases; unmatched junction bases: 6. Germline-derived CDR1 and CDR2 are LGHDT and YNNKEL (reference sequence). The CDR3 sequence is 16 residues long. Looking up the rest from reference TRBV3-1 and TRBJ2-2 gives the full variable domain: DTAVSQTPKYLVTQMGNDKSIKCEQNLGHDTMYWYKQDSKKFLKIMFSYNNKELIINETVPNRFSPKSPDKAHLNLHINSLELGDSAVYFCASSQDEWEGTGELFFGEGSRLTVL.

This clonotype has at least ten counts. The chain couples TRBV28 to TRBJ2-1; 7 bases are a match to TRBD1. The CDR3 totals 15 residues. Germline CDR1 MDHEN, CDR2 SYDVKM. V lost 8 bases to trimming and J lost 0 bases; unmatched junction nucleotides: 7. The CDR3 DNA reads as TGTGCCAGCGGGCCGGGACAGAGCTCCTACAATGAGCAGTTCTTC. Protein sequence: CASGPGQSSYNEQFF.

Here the CDR3 DNA reads TGCGCCAGCAGCTTGGTCTCTAGCGGGAGGTACGAGCAGTACTTC. Translated, it gives CASSLVSSGRYEQYF. This sequence joins TRBV5-1 and TRBJ2-7; 11 bases line up with TRBD2. The V segment lost 0 bases and the J segment 4 bases; nucleotides outside the gene matches: 3. Germline V lookup: CDR1 SGHRS, CDR2 YFSETQ. CDR3 length equals 15 residues.

At least ten counts were recorded for this clonotype. The chain carries TRBV20-1 and TRBJ2-7, with TRBD2 identical over 11 bases. The CDR3 extends over 15 amino acids. Germline V gene lookup returns CDR1 DFQATT and CDR2 SNEGSKA (reference sequence). J lost 6 bases, V lost 1 base, and 8 bases had no gene match. The CDR3 is CSARAATSGKGEQYF. In DNA form, the CDR3 reads TGCAGTGCTAGAGCCGCGACTAGCGGGAAGGGCGAGCAGTACTTC.

This clonotype was observed at least ten times. The rearrangement uses TRBV6-1 and TRBJ2-7; no clear D. The germline V and J ends were trimmed by 6 bases and 7 bases, with 7 bases remaining between them. The CDR3 loop spans 10 amino acids. Germline CDR1 MNHNS, CDR2 SASEGT. The CDR3 region has the DNA TGTGCCAGCAGACTGGGGGAGCAGTACTTC. Amino acid sequence: CASRLGEQYF.

This clonotype showed up many times. The V and J genes are TRBV28 and TRBJ2-7, with TRBD1 matching over 7 bases. Germline CDR1 and CDR2: MDHEN and SYDVKM. Trimming at V came to 3 bases and at J to 3 bases, leaving 5 bases not matched to a gene. The CDR3 has 14 amino acids. CDR3: CASSFGDSGYEQYF. The CDR3 DNA is TGTGCCAGCAGTTTTGGGGACAGCGGCTACGAGCAGTACTTC.

At least ten counts were recorded for this clonotype. The rearrangement links TRBV6-1 to TRBJ2-3; D is possibly TRBD1 (5 bases). Trimming took off 6 bases at V and 2 bases at J, with 18 bases between the two ends. The V gene's germline CDR1 is MNHNS and CDR2 SASEGT. This CDR3 comprises 16 residues. The CDR3: CASSPGRSFLTDTQYF. DNA for the CDR3: TGTGCCAGCAGCCCAGGGCGGTCGTTTCTCACAGATACGCAGTATTTT.

The V and J genes are TRBV7-2 and TRBJ2-3; D might be TRBD2 (5 bases). CDR1 and CDR2 from the germline V gene are SGHTA and FQGNSA. CDR3 length: 16 residues. V shed 4 bases and J shed 4 bases, with 18 bases lying between them. In DNA form, the CDR3 reads TGTGCCAGCAGCTACCGGGGTGGGAACGGCGCAGATACGCAGTATTTT. It is translated as CASSYRGGNGADTQYF.

This clonotype was observed many times. This chain connects TRBV6-2 or TRBV6-3 to TRBJ2-3; tentatively, D is TRBD2 (5 bases). Deletions cut 2 bases from V and 0 bases from J, with 15 bases between. From germline, CDR1 is MNHEY and CDR2 SVGEGT. The CDR3 spans 17 residues. This CDR3 reads CASSYVRTRLSTDTQYF. CDR3 sequence (DNA): TGTGCCAGCAGTTACGTCCGGACTCGACTTAGCACAGATACGCAGTATTTT.

In its sample, this clonotype was seen many times. The chain combines TRBV7-9 with TRBJ2-7, with 9 bases fitting TRBD1. Germline CDR1 SEHNR, CDR2 FQNEAQ (reference sequence). V shed 7 bases and J 0 bases; nucleotides not matched to a gene: 4. The CDR3 spans 14 residues. The CDR3 sequence: CASKQGASSYEQYF. DNA of the CDR3: TGTGCCAGCAAACAGGGGGCTAGCTCCTACGAGCAGTACTTC.

CDR3 bases: TGTGCCAGCAGTGGTCACTTCCGGCACCCCGTCCCGCCCTCCTACAATGAGCAGTTCTTC. Translated, it gives CASSGHFRHPVPPSYNEQFF. The V call is TRBV12-3 or TRBV12-4, the J call TRBJ2-1; D gene unclear. This CDR3 has 20 residues. Trimming left V 5 bases short and J 0 bases short, with 26 bases between.